This passage covers 30 T cell receptor beta chains from one sample sequenced in a study of blood T cell repertoires in COVID-19. The protocol was immunoSEQ multiplex PCR, while the TCRdb copy is restricted to in-frame clones and leaves out a portion. The sample includes some 150,000 clones, around nine tenths seen only once; the top ten take 3% to 4%. Sequencing was carried out using peripheral blood. These receptors came from a man between 18 and 35 years old with active or convalescent COVID-19.

The V call is TRBV4-1, the J call TRBJ2-5; 13 nucleotides match TRBD2. With 1 base clipped from V and 5 bases from J, the junction kept 10 bases outside the gene matches. The germline V gene has CDR1 MGHRA and CDR2 YSYEKL. The CDR3 loop spans 18 amino acids. The CDR3, as DNA: TGCGCCAGCAGCCAAGGCCGGAGACTAGCGGGGGGCGCGGAGACCCAGTACTTC. This encodes CASSQGRRLAGGAETQYF.

This clone has only a few counts. The V gene is TRBV18, the J gene TRBJ2-5; possible D gene TRBD1, 5 bases. The CDR3 runs 14 residues. V dropped 3 bases and J dropped 2 bases, with 10 bases sitting between them. Germline CDR1 KGHSH, CDR2 LQKENI. CDR3 protein: CASSPSAGQETQYF. CDR3 DNA: TGTGCCAGCTCACCGTCGGCAGGGCAAGAGACCCAGTACTTC. The full variable domain, with the rest looked up from reference TRBV18 and TRBJ2-5, is NAGVMQNPRHLVRRRGQEARLRCSPMKGHSHVYWYRQLPEEGLKFMVYLQKENIIDESGMPKERFSAEFPKEGPSILRIQQVVRGDSAAYFCASSPSAGQETQYFGPGTRLLVL.

The rearrangement links TRBV2 to TRBJ2-5; the D gene is possibly TRBD2 (6 bases). The germline CDR1 and CDR2 sequences are SNHLY and FYNNEI. CDR3 length: 15 amino acids. Trimming stripped 2 bases from V and 2 bases from J, with 12 bases between. CDR3 in amino acids: CASSERSGGQETQYF. CDR3 coding DNA: TGTGCCAGCAGTGAACGGTCCGGGGGTCAAGAGACCCAGTACTTC.

The CDR3 DNA reads as TGTGCCAGCAGTTTTAGGGGTCCGACGACCCAGTACTTC. Its translation: CASSFRGPTTQYF. The chain couples TRBV28 to TRBJ2-5; tentative D call: TRBD1 (5 bases). The length of the CDR3 is 13 residues. Germline-derived CDR1 and CDR2 are MDHEN and SYDVKM. The V end lost 3 bases, the J end lost 7 bases, and 12 bases lay between the germline ends.

A few counts support this clone. The chain carries TRBV7-8 and TRBJ1-4, with D perhaps TRBD1 (5 bases). The germline V gene encodes CDR1 SGHVS and CDR2 FQNEAQ. The germline V and J ends were trimmed by 5 bases and 10 bases, with 23 bases remaining between them. This CDR3 region has 16 residues. CDR3: CASSRVGGHREAKLFF. CDR3 nucleotide sequence: TGTGCCAGCAGCCGAGTGGGAGGACACCGGGAGGCAAAACTGTTTTTT. The full variable domain, its missing parts supplied by reference TRBV7-8 and TRBJ1-4, is GAGVSQSPRYKVAKRGQDVALRCDPISGHVSLFWYQQALGQGPEFLTYFQNEAQLDKSGLPSDRFFAERPEGSVSTLKIQRTQQEDSAVYLCASSRVGGHREAKLFFGSGTQLSVL.

CDR3 DNA: TGCAGCGTTGGTTCTCAGTCCCCCTACAATGAGCAGTTCTTC. Translation: CSVGSQSPYNEQFF. The chain uses TRBV29-1 and TRBJ2-1; D is uncertain. Trimming removed 4 bases from V and 2 bases from J, with 12 bases in between. The CDR3 spans 14 residues. The germline gives CDR1 SQVTM, CDR2 ANQGSEA.

This rearrangement joins TRBV4-2 to TRBJ2-5, with 9 bases aligning to TRBD1. After removal of 4 bases from V and 4 bases from J, the junction contained 7 bases not matched to a gene. The CDR3 spans 15 residues. Germline CDR1 and CDR2: LGHNA and YNFKEQ. The chain's CDR3 is CASSRRDRDRETQYF. CDR3 coding DNA: TGTGCCAGCAGCCGCCGGGACAGGGATAGAGAGACCCAGTACTTC.

The V gene is TRBV4-1, the J gene TRBJ1-3, with 9 bases fitting TRBD1. This CDR3 comprises 21 residues. The ends lost 1 base at V and 6 bases at J; junction bases unmatched: 22. The germline V gene has CDR1 MGHRA and CDR2 YSYEKL. The DNA for the CDR3 is TGCGCCAGCAGCCAAGTCCCGACAAGCCCGGACAGGGGTAATCGTATAAACACCATATATTTT. This codes for CASSQVPTSPDRGNRINTIYF.

The J gene is TRBJ2-6, the V gene TRBV27; 8 nucleotides line up with TRBD1. Germline-derived CDR1 and CDR2 are MNHEY and SMNVEV (reference sequence). Trimming took 7 bases from V and 2 from J; bases not matched to a gene: 13. The CDR3 covers 18 residues. The CDR3 DNA is TGTGCCAGCACCCCCTTTACAGGGGGAGGCCCTGGGGCCAACGTCCTGACTTTC. This encodes CASTPFTGGGPGANVLTF.

The genes are TRBV29-1 and TRBJ2-1; D gene unclear. The V gene lost 2 bases and the J gene lost 0 bases, with 14 bases spanning the gap. The germline V gene has CDR1 SQVTM and CDR2 ANQGSEA. The CDR3 has 16 residues. In nucleotides, the CDR3 is TGCAGCGTTGAATTAGCAGACCCTAGCTCCTACAATGAGCAGTTCTTC. Its translation: CSVELADPSSYNEQFF.

This rearrangement joins TRBV11-2 to TRBJ1-1; 9 bases match TRBD1. This CDR3 comprises 11 residues. The J segment lost 10 bases and the V segment lost 4 bases, leaving 1 base of the junction unmatched. The germline CDR1 and CDR2 sequences are SGHAT and FQNNGV. The DNA of the CDR3 is TGTGCCAGCAGCTCGGGACAGGGAGCTTTCTTT. This encodes CASSSGQGAFF.

The genes are TRBV6-2 or TRBV6-3 and TRBJ2-2; 7 bases agree with TRBD2. This CDR3 contains 15 residues. The J segment lost 4 bases and the V segment lost 4 bases, leaving 6 bases of the junction unmatched. Germline CDR1 MNHEY, CDR2 SVGEGT. The CDR3 DNA reads TGTGCCAGCAGTTGGGTGGCGGGAGCCACCGGGGAGCTGTTTTTT. This codes for CASSWVAGATGELFF.

This chain links TRBV5-4 with TRBJ1-1; a possible D gene is TRBD1 (6 bases). The CDR3 contains 14 residues. The V and J ends lost 5 bases and 2 bases respectively, with 13 bases between them. Germline CDR1 SGHNT, CDR2 YYREEE (reference sequence). CDR3 region: CASRPRGGNTEAFF. In DNA, the CDR3 is TGTGCCAGCAGGCCCCGAGGGGGTAACACTGAAGCTTTCTTT. The entire variable domain, with the rest obtained from reference TRBV5-4 and TRBJ1-1, is as follows: ETGVTQSPTHLIKTRGQQVTLRCSSQSGHNTVSWYQQALGQGPQFIFQYYREEENGRGNFPPRFSGLQFPNYSSELNVNALELDDSALYLCASRPRGGNTEAFFGQGTRLTVV.

This chain joins TRBV18 and TRBJ2-3; 15 bases are shared with TRBD2. Germline V gene sequence: CDR1 KGHSH, CDR2 LQKENI. This CDR3 is built from 17 residues. V lost 6 bases and J lost 2; bases outside the gene matches: 6. The CDR3 bases are TGTGCCAGCTCGCTCGGGACTAGCGGGGGGCACACAGATACGCAGTATTTT. This gives the protein CASSLGTSGGHTDTQYF.

The chain combines TRBV2 with TRBJ2-1; TRBD1 matches at 7 bases. CDR1 and CDR2 (germline): SNHLY, FYNNEI. V shed 6 bases and J 7 bases; nucleotides not matched to a gene: 3. The length of the CDR3 is 12 residues. This CDR3 reads CASSDRANEQFF. The CDR3, as DNA: TGTGCCAGCAGCGACAGGGCGAATGAGCAGTTCTTC.

The chain recombines TRBV10-3 with TRBJ1-6; D unresolved. V lost 2 bases, J lost 9 bases, and 5 bases lay in between. The germline gives CDR1 ENHRY, CDR2 SYGVKD. This CDR3 is built from 12 residues. CDR3 bases: TGTGCCATCAGTGAGACATCTTCACCCCTCCACTTT. Protein sequence: CAISETSSPLHF.

V usage is TRBV18 and J usage is TRBJ1-1; a weak D match, TRBD1 (6 bases). The CDR3 extends over 16 amino acids. The germline V and J ends were trimmed by 3 bases and 1 base, with 15 bases remaining between them. Per the germline V gene, CDR1 is KGHSH and CDR2 is LQKENI. The CDR3 reads CASSPPTRTANTEAFF. The CDR3 nucleotides read TGTGCCAGCTCACCGCCAACCCGGACAGCGAACACTGAAGCTTTCTTT.

The rearrangement links TRBV29-1 to TRBJ1-5, with 7 positions matching TRBD1. The CDR3 is 13 residues long. The germline V gene has CDR1 SQVTM and CDR2 ANQGSEA. The junction had 6 bases not matched to a gene; V was cut back by 6 bases and J by 4 bases. The CDR3 nucleotides are TGCAGCGTCAGGGGGGATCCGAATCAGCCCCAGCATTTT. Protein product: CSVRGDPNQPQHF.

The chain couples TRBV30 to TRBJ1-5, with 7 bases lining up with TRBD1. Germline-derived CDR1 and CDR2 are GTSNPN and SVGIG (reference sequence). The CDR3 has 14 residues. Trimming took 5 bases from V and 3 from J; bases not matched to a gene: 7. The CDR3 is CAWDSGQHNQPQHF. CDR3 nucleotide sequence: TGTGCCTGGGATTCGGGACAGCACAATCAGCCCCAGCATTTT.

This chain joins TRBV23-1 and TRBJ1-5; D unresolved. TRBV23-1 is classed as an ORF, of uncertain function. V was clipped by 2 bases and J by 4 bases, with 18 bases between them. The CDR3 extends over 17 amino acids. CDR3 DNA: TGCGCCAGCAGTCAAGAGCCGCTCGCGGGAATGAATCAGCCCCAGCATTTT. Its translation: CASSQEPLAGMNQPQHF.

The V and J genes are TRBV3-1 (or the pseudogene TRBV3-2) and TRBJ2-3; 9 nucleotides agree with TRBD1. V shed 0 bases and J 6 bases; nucleotides not matched to a gene: 13. Germline lookup yields CDR1 LGHDT and CDR2 YNNKEL (reference sequence). This CDR3 has 18 residues. DNA of the CDR3: TGTGCCAGCAGCCAAGAGCGAGCTGCGGGGACAGGGAGGGATACGCAGTATTTT. Translation gives CASSQERAAGTGRDTQYF.

The chain joins TRBV28 to TRBJ1-3; D possibly corresponds to TRBD1 (5 bases). The CDR3 loop spans 15 amino acids. CDR1 is MDHEN and CDR2 is SYDVKM in the germline V gene. The V gene lost 0 bases and the J gene lost 1 base, with 7 bases spanning the gap. CDR3 DNA sequence: TGTGCCAGCAGTTTATGGACAGTTTCTGGAAACACCATATATTTT. It specifies CASSLWTVSGNTIYF.

The DNA for the CDR3 is TGTGCCAGCAGTGACCGGCAGGGCCCCTACGAGCAGTACGTC. Translation gives CASSDRQGPYEQYV. V gene TRBV2 combines with J gene TRBJ2-7; D perhaps matches TRBD1 (5 bases). Trimming cost V 3 bases and J 2 bases, with 11 bases left between them. The CDR3 totals 14 residues. CDR1 and CDR2 from the germline V gene are SNHLY and FYNNEI.

This clone was observed a handful of times. J is TRBJ1-1 and V is TRBV6-5; D unclear. From germline, CDR1 is MNHEY and CDR2 SVGAGI. The CDR3 runs to 13 residues. V shed 6 bases and J shed 4 bases, with 12 bases lying between them. The chain's CDR3 is CASRLAIFTEAFF. As DNA, the CDR3 is TGTGCCAGCAGGCTAGCCATATTCACTGAAGCTTTCTTT.

As to this clone: An end of the junction differs from the germline gene, which may be a read error. The chain couples TRBV27 to TRBJ1-3; possibly TRBD1 for D (5 bases). Per the germline V gene, CDR1 is MNHEY and CDR2 is SMNVEV (reference sequence). This CDR3 is 13 amino acids long. CDR3 in amino acids: CASSFMQGSTIYF. The CDR3 DNA sequence: TGTGCCAGCAGCTTCATGCAGGGAAGCACCATATATTTT.

This clone was detected a few times. The genes are TRBV4-2 and TRBJ1-3, with D perhaps TRBD1 (6 bases). The CDR3 is 18 amino acids. Trimming cost V 0 bases and J 10 bases, with 25 bases left between them. CDR1 and CDR2 (germline): LGHNA, YNFKEQ. This chain's CDR3 is CASSQDWVRTERTLTIYF. DNA for the CDR3: TGTGCCAGCAGCCAAGATTGGGTTCGGACAGAACGCACATTGACCATATATTTT.

This chain uses TRBV10-3 with TRBJ2-1, with 10 bases fitting TRBD2. This CDR3 spans 14 amino acids. Trimming cost V 8 bases and J 10 bases; bases outside gene matches: 11. CDR1 and CDR2 (germline): ENHRY, SYGVKD. CDR3: CAIRQREGPGEQFF. The CDR3 DNA reads as TGTGCCATCCGCCAGCGGGAGGGCCCAGGGGAGCAGTTCTTC.

This rearrangement joins TRBV5-1 to TRBJ2-3; 10 positions match TRBD2. V shed 0 bases and J 0 bases; nucleotides not matched to a gene: 4. This CDR3 contains 17 residues. The V gene's germline CDR1 is SGHRS and CDR2 YFSETQ. For the CDR3, the DNA is TGCGCCAGCAGCTTGGCACTAGCGGGAAGTAGCACAGATACGCAGTATTTT. The encoded protein is CASSLALAGSSTDTQYF. The full variable domain, its missing parts supplied by reference TRBV5-1 and TRBJ2-3, is KAGVTQTPRYLIKTRGQQVTLSCSPISGHRSVSWYQQTPGQGLQFLFEYFSETQRNKGNFPGRFSGRQFSNSRSEMNVSTLELGDSALYLCASSLALAGSSTDTQYFGPGTRLTVL.

This sequence joins TRBV9 and TRBJ2-1; TRBD1 matches at 8 bases. CDR3 length: 16 residues. After removal of 1 base from V and 8 bases from J, the junction contained 11 bases not matched to a gene. The germline CDR1 and CDR2 sequences are SGDLS and YYNGEE. In DNA, the CDR3 is TGTGCCAGCAGCGTAACCGGGGACAGGTTCGGCCATGAGCAGTTCTTC. This translates into CASSVTGDRFGHEQFF.

Points on this clone: In the same sample, other DNA sequences code for this CDR3. The chain is built from TRBV2 and TRBJ1-5; TRBD1 is a possible D gene (5 bases). V was shortened by 5 bases and J by 4 bases, with 12 bases between the two germline ends. The CDR3 has 14 residues. Germline CDR1 and CDR2: SNHLY and FYNNEI. Here the CDR3 DNA reads TGTGCCAGCAGTTGGACCCGGGGGAATCAGCCCCAGCATTTT. As protein: CASSWTRGNQPQHF.